The 2 T cell receptor beta chains below were found in one sample sequenced in a study of OX40 agonist ivuxolimab in advanced cancers. Profiled with immunoSEQ multiplex PCR; TCRdb holds only in-frame clones, not every one. The sample carries approximately 58,000 clones, under 90% recorded once. Sequencing used CD4+ or CD8+ T cells sorted from blood, obtained in a trial of the OX40 agonist ivuxolimab. Source of these receptors: an adult with an advanced solid tumor such as melanoma, head and neck, liver or kidney cancer.

CDR3 amino acids: CASSSVGVIAEAFF. The CDR3 coding sequence is TGTGCCAGCAGCTCCGTTGGGGTTATCGCTGAAGCTTTCTTT. The chain joins TRBV5-6 to TRBJ1-1; the D is unclear. Trimming removed 3 bases at V and 6 bases at J, with 15 bases between. This CDR3 is 14 amino acids long. Per germline, CDR1 SGHDT and CDR2 YYEEEE.

The chain is built from TRBV29-1 and TRBJ2-7, with D possibly matching TRBD2 (6 bases). V lost 6 bases and J lost 6, with 12 bases in between. CDR1 is SQVTM and CDR2 is ANQGSEA in the germline V gene. This CDR3 has 11 amino acids. CDR3 protein: CSVVTSIEQYF. CDR3 coding DNA: TGCAGCGTGGTGACTAGTATCGAGCAGTACTTC.